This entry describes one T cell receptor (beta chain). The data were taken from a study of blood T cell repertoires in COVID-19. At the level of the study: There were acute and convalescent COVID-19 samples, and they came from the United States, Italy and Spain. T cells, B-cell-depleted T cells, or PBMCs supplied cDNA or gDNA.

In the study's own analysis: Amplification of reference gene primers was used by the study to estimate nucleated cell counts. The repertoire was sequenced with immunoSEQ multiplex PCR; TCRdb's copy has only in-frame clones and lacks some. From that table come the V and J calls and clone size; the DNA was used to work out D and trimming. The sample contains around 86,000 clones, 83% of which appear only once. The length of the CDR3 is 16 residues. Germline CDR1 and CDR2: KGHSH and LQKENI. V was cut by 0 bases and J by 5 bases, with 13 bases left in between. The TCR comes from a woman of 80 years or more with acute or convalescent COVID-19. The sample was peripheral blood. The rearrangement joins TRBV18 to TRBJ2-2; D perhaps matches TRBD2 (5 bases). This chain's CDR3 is CASSPPKGGGTGELFF. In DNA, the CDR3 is TGTGCCAGCTCACCACCGAAGGGTGGAGGAACCGGGGAGCTGTTTTTT.